A single T cell receptor (beta chain) is shown here with its context. The record originates from a study of blood T cell repertoires in COVID-19. Clones were read by immunoSEQ multiplex PCR, and TCRdb kept only the in-frame ones, dropping some. The profile covers about 250,000 clones, with around 90% appearing a single time and 0.94% taken by the ten largest. This CDR3 contains 16 residues. V gave up 3 bases and J gave up 4 bases; unmatched junction bases: 6. Germline values: CDR1 MNHEY, CDR2 SMNVEV (reference sequence). This rearrangement joins TRBV27 to TRBJ2-1; 10 bases fit TRBD2. The sample consisted of peripheral blood. This receptor was identified in a woman in her 40s who had recovered from COVID-19. The CDR3 sequence: CASSFSGTSVYNEQFF. DNA for the CDR3: TGTGCCAGCAGTTTCTCCGGGACTAGCGTGTACAATGAGCAGTTCTTC.